Listed below are T cell receptor beta chains from one sample, sequenced in a study of blood T cell repertoires in COVID-19. Using immunoSEQ multiplex PCR, the repertoire was profiled, and TCRdb retains in-frame clones only, with some absent. The sample records 130,000 to 150,000 clones, about 85% being singletons. Sequences were obtained from peripheral blood. The receptor source for this set is a human donor in a cohort sampled during active COVID-19. Each CDR3 is given without its conserved first and last residue.

j_call v_call cdr3_aa
TRBJ1-4 TRBV28 ASSLPQGVGEKLF
TRBJ1-6 TRBV7-2 ASSPRSNSPLH
TRBJ2-6 TRBV28 AVSPGGANVLT
TRBJ1-4 TRBV7-2 ASSSVRQGVAEKLF
TRBJ2-7 TRBV7-2 ASSSLDRVYEQY
TRBJ2-7 TRBV6-1 ASSEGPYEQY
TRBJ1-1 TRBV4-3 ASSQGAGNTEAF
TRBJ2-1 TRBV7-9 VLGQGYNEQF
TRBJ1-5 TRBV6-5 ASSYSAGFYQPQH
TRBJ1-1 TRBV18 ASSLDILNTEAF
TRBJ2-3 TRBV7-8 ASSSGITDTQY
TRBJ2-2 TRBV9 ASSHDGTNTGELF
TRBJ2-3 TRBV25-1 ASSDKRGDFDTQY
TRBJ2-3 TRBV27 ASRRISTDTQY
TRBJ2-7 TRBV5-1 ASSRGPAESYEQY
TRBJ2-5 TRBV6-1 ASSEVGPFETQY
TRBJ1-2 TRBV19 ASSIGDRAGYT
TRBJ1-1 TRBV7-2 ASRPGQDTEAF
TRBJ2-1 TRBV11-3 ASRKRTSGGTYNEQF
TRBJ2-3 TRBV14 ASSQLAGTDTQY
TRBJ1-2 TRBV6-2/TRBV6-3 ASSPLGQGNYGYT
TRBJ1-5 TRBV7-2 ASSMSRDIQPQH
TRBJ2-3 TRBV29-1 SYQGTQMGTQY
TRBJ2-5 TRBV5-4 ASSPGQGAIGETQY
TRBJ1-2 TRBV19 ASSVTGGFNYGYT
TRBJ2-1 TRBV7-3 ASSFWGPSSYNEQF
TRBJ2-5 TRBV5-8 ASSGPSQY
TRBJ2-3 TRBV6-5 ATDAGTGTDTQY
TRBJ1-2 TRBV7-8 ASSLGRQGLYGYT
TRBJ2-3 TRBV5-1 ASRLVLGGNTDTQY
TRBJ1-6 TRBV28 ASSLSGTGGSPLH
TRBJ1-2 TRBV10-3 AINSGKLNYGYT
TRBJ2-3 TRBV18 ASSPRTDSTDTQY
TRBJ2-3 TRBV3-1/TRBV3-2 ASSQESGVSTDTQY
TRBJ2-5 TRBV27 ASRADRAGETQY
TRBJ2-3 TRBV4-1 ASNYQNPSTDTQY
TRBJ1-2 TRBV11-2 ASSLDPSTFYGYT
TRBJ1-1 TRBV9 ASSVGQDNTEAF
TRBJ1-6 TRBV5-6 ASSLLGREDSPLH
TRBJ1-5 TRBV7-2 ASSYRDNNQPQH
TRBJ1-1 TRBV7-8 ASSPTVYRDRTEAF
TRBJ2-1 TRBV11-1 ASSPLAVYNEQF
TRBJ2-7 TRBV5-1 ASSLEGQGAAEQY
TRBJ2-1 TRBV7-2 ASSPTSDEQF
TRBJ1-2 TRBV2 ASSARGDGYT
TRBJ1-6 TRBV18 ASSLQGHPNNSPLH
TRBJ1-2 TRBV19 ASSLYRETVGYT
TRBJ2-1 TRBV18 ASSPGQGREDEQF
TRBJ1-6 TRBV5-1 ASSLVTTGPLH
TRBJ2-5 TRBV5-4 ASSLPLGGQETQY
TRBJ2-7 TRBV10-3 AISEQDRGREQY
TRBJ2-1 TRBV10-3 AIRGIGDNEQF
TRBJ2-1 TRBV4-1 ASRSSYNEQF
TRBJ2-1 TRBV9 ASSVGPGMGYEQF
TRBJ1-1 TRBV29-1 SVQRGNTEAF
TRBJ2-7 TRBV5-4 ASSGLAGASYEQY
TRBJ2-1 TRBV25-1 ASSDLAGSNEQF
TRBJ1-4 TRBV28 ASSLREEKLF
TRBJ2-1 TRBV4-3 ASSQRAGGGTYNEQF
TRBJ2-3 TRBV4-2 ASSQVFQSTDTQY